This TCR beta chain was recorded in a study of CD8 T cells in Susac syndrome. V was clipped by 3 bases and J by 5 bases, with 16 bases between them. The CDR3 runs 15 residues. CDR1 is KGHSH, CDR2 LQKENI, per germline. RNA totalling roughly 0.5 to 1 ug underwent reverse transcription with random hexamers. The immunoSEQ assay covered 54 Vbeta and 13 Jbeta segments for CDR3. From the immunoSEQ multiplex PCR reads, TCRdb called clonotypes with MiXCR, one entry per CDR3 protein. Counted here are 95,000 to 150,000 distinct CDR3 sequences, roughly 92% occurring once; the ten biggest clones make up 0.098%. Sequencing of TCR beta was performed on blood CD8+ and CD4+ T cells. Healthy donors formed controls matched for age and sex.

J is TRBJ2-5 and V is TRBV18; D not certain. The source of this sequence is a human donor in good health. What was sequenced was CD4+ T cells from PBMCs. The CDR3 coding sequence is TGTGCCAGCTCACCCCCGGCAGCAAATAGGGAGACCCAGTACTTC. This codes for CASSPPAANRETQYF. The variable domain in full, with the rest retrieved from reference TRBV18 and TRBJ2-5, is NAGVMQNPRHLVRRRGQEARLRCSPMKGHSHVYWYRQLPEEGLKFMVYLQKENIIDESGMPKERFSAEFPKEGPSILRIQQVVRGDSAAYFCASSPPAANRETQYFGPGTRLLVL.